These 8 T cell receptor beta chains originate from one sample sequenced in a study of graft-versus-host responses after intestinal transplantation. TCRdb's table, derived via immunoSEQ multiplex PCR, lists solely in-frame clones and lacks some. The sample carries roughly 18,000 clones, approximately 95% recorded once. Material: PBMCs, obtained 23 days after intestinal transplant. These receptors all come from a human patient who received an intestinal transplant, so some T cells may come from the graft donor.

This chain uses TRBV6-5 with TRBJ2-1; D may be TRBD1 (6 bases). Germline V gene lookup returns CDR1 MNHEY and CDR2 SVGAGI. The CDR3 loop spans 12 amino acids. V lost 8 bases and J lost 8, with 13 bases in between. The CDR3 DNA reads as TGTGCCAGCGGGCCTCCAGGGGATGAGCAGTTCTTC. Protein: CASGPPGDEQFF.

CDR3 residues: CASSLTSGGQETQYF. In DNA form, the CDR3 reads TGTGCCAGCAGTTTGACTAGCGGGGGCCAAGAGACCCAGTACTTC. This chain uses TRBV28 with TRBJ2-5; 12 nucleotides align to TRBD2. Unmatched junction bases numbered 0, after V lost 3 bases and J lost 1 base. Germline V lookup: CDR1 MDHEN, CDR2 SYDVKM. The CDR3 is 15 residues long.

The chain employs TRBV7-9 and TRBJ2-2; maybe TRBD1 (5 bases). Trimming cost V 2 bases and J 4 bases, with 11 bases left between them. This CDR3 region has 15 residues. The germline gives CDR1 SEHNR, CDR2 FQNEAQ (reference sequence). CDR3 sequence (DNA): TGTGCCAGCAGCTTACCCAGGGTGGCCACCGGGGAGCTGTTTTTT. It codes for CASSLPRVATGELFF.

The V gene is TRBV7-6, the J gene TRBJ1-4, with 9 bases that match TRBD1. Trimming cost V 4 bases and J 5 bases; bases outside gene matches: 2. The CDR3 is 14 residues long. The germline V gene encodes CDR1 SGHVS and CDR2 FNYEAQ. The CDR3 is CASSSQGANEKLFF. The CDR3 DNA is TGTGCCAGCAGCTCACAGGGGGCGAATGAAAAACTGTTTTTT.

This chain joins TRBV15 and TRBJ2-7; a possible D gene is TRBD1 (6 bases). This CDR3 spans 13 amino acids. Germline V lookup: CDR1 LNHNV, CDR2 YYDKDF (reference sequence). With 5 bases removed from V and 4 bases from J, the gap between germline ends came to 12 bases. CDR3 amino acids: CATSGTGNYEQYF. In DNA, the CDR3 is TGTGCCACCAGCGGTACAGGGAATTACGAGCAGTACTTC.

The chain uses TRBV5-7 and TRBJ2-3, with a tentative D call TRBD1 (6 bases). TRBV5-7 is filed as an ORF, its function uncertain. The V end lost 4 bases, the J end lost 1 base, and 10 bases lay between the germline ends. There are 14 residues in the CDR3. The CDR3 spells CASSPGHGTDTQYF. CDR3 coding DNA: TGTGCCAGCAGCCCGGGACACGGCACAGATACGCAGTATTTT.

CDR3 region: CASSPLGQREGHEQYF. The CDR3 nucleotides are TGCGCCAGCAGCCCCCTCGGACAGCGGGAGGGCCACGAGCAGTACTTC. The chain links TRBV4-1 to TRBJ2-7; 10 nucleotides agree with TRBD2. The CDR3 totals 16 residues. Germline V gene lookup returns CDR1 MGHRA and CDR2 YSYEKL. Germline trimming cut 4 bases from V and 5 bases from J; bases unmatched to any gene: 11.

V and J are TRBV5-1 and TRBJ1-1; 10 bases are a match to TRBD1. Germline CDR1 reads SGHRS; CDR2 reads YFSETQ. V gave up 4 bases and J gave up 3 bases; unmatched junction bases: 6. CDR3 length: 15 residues. The CDR3 spells CASSLDRGRDTEAFF. The CDR3 bases are TGCGCCAGCAGCCTCGACAGGGGGCGAGACACTGAAGCTTTCTTT. The full variable domain, completed using reference TRBV5-1 and TRBJ1-1, is KAGVTQTPRYLIKTRGQQVTLSCSPISGHRSVSWYQQTPGQGLQFLFEYFSETQRNKGNFPGRFSGRQFSNSRSEMNVSTLELGDSALYLCASSLDRGRDTEAFFGQGTRLTVV.